This entry features one T cell receptor (beta chain) sequence. The clone's antigen remains unknown. Nothing much larger sits one base from this clone, and base qualities are not available. TRB CDR3 regions were amplified from genomic DNA with the immunoSEQ two-step multiplex PCR at survey-level depth. Synthetic inline TR CDR3 controls covering all V-J pairings were spiked into each PCR so that template counts could be estimated and amplification bias removed. Reads were processed so that amplification and sequencing bias were reduced, and quantification was performed against synthetic TR CDR3 analogs. As for how the authors treated the data: Raw data were processed in ImmunoSEQ Analyzer, with out-of-frame sequences and CDR3s containing stop codons removed, and genes were named according to IMGT nomenclature. Normalized Shannon entropy, defined as 1 minus Pielou's evenness, served as the summary measure of repertoire diversity. TRB sequences were considered identical only when V gene, J gene and CDR3 were shared. Public PML clonotypes were defined as CDR3s shared by two or more PML-onset samples but absent from earlier samples, from controls, and from public databases. Skylign with the observed count method was used to analyze CDR3 amino acid composition at each position. As stored in TCRdb, this immuneACCESS dataset retains in-frame rearrangements with V and J assigned. A fraction of the clones does not appear; measured against another copy, unresolved V genes explain less than half of the discrepancy, and the remainder lacks a known reason. Clonal size and the V and J genes are those of that table, whereas D and trimming came from the DNA. Here the sample has approximately 27,000 clones; 75% to 90% occur a single time. The ten largest account for 9.5% to 15% of the sample.

This entry comes from a study of multiple sclerosis patients with progressive multifocal leukoencephalopathy (dated by TCRdb to the late 2010s). For the wider study: Peripheral T and B cells were examined in MS patients who went on to develop PML (4 under natalizumab, 1 after alemtuzumab) as well as in treated patients who did not. The study aimed to detect JC virus-specific or public T-cell expansions arising at the time of PML onset. Two natalizumab-treated patients who later developed PML were followed longitudinally from before therapy through 6 and 12 months to PML onset.

Overall study results and their limits: Because the cohort was small and descriptive, it remained unclear whether the findings reflect JC virus infection or general immunocompromise. When PML developed, no shared TRBV or TRBJ gene usage and no preferred TRBV-TRBJ pairings were found. Only peripheral blood was analyzed, although cerebrospinal fluid or brain lymphocytes might be more informative for natalizumab-associated PML. Less diverse TRB repertoires in most PML patients were suggested by lower normalized Shannon entropy, whereas values near 1 were observed in the natalizumab-treated controls. Although TRB clones above 0.5% frequency turned up only in PML patients, the clones expanded at PML onset were already present before and during natalizumab therapy.

Trimming removed 5 bases from V and 0 bases from J, leaving 14 bases between the germline ends. CDR1 and CDR2 are read off the germline V gene (reference sequence) as SEHNR and FQNEAQ. The CDR3 holds 16 amino acids from the cysteine to the phenylalanine. Only the CDR3 part of the read is kept: 48 bases, read in frame from the first base. The sample's time point, from its label and the paper: time of PML onset. Sample treatment or condition, as interpreted from the label and publication: on natalizumab therapy at sampling. PML was diagnosed from clinical and MRI findings and confirmed by detection of JC virus DNA in cerebrospinal fluid. PML in the natalizumab-treated patients developed after between roughly 15 and 56 months of natalizumab therapy. Interferon beta had previously been received by all listed patients, and all PML patients were female. Blood samples for T3 were taken at PML onset. Ficoll-Hypaque density gradient centrifugation was used to isolate peripheral blood mononuclear cells.

The chain uses TRBV7-9 and TRBJ1-3, with no confident D gene call. Material: PBMCs, obtained from a patient treated with natalizumab. The sequence was obtained from a woman aged 25 to 39 with progressive multifocal leukoencephalopathy. The encoded CDR3 is CASSLGSAVSGNTIYF. The nucleotide sequence is TGTGCCAGCAGCCTGGGGAGTGCCGTCTCTGGAAACACCATATATTTT. The entire variable domain, with the stretches around the CDR3 drawn from the reference TRBV7-9 and TRBJ1-3 proteins, is DTGVSQNPRHKITKRGQNVTFRCDPISEHNRLYWYRQTLGQGPEFLTYFQNEAQLEKSRLLSDRFSAERPKGSFSTLEIQRTEQGDSAMYLCASSLGSAVSGNTIYFGEGSWLTVV.